This T cell receptor (beta chain) was recovered during a study of blood T cell repertoires in COVID-19. This clone came up once. Assay used: immunoSEQ multiplex PCR; TCRdb lists only in-frame clones, some missing. The table has about 140,000 clones, around 73% seen once. This sequence originates from a man aged 55 to 69 who had recovered from COVID-19. Material for sequencing was peripheral blood.

This chain's CDR3 is CASHWNTEAFF. The CDR3, as DNA: TGCGCCAGCCACTGGAACACTGAAGCTTTCTTT. The chain carries TRBV5-1 and TRBJ1-1; no definite D call. The CDR3 spans 11 residues. Germline CDR1 SGHRS, CDR2 YFSETQ. Trimming stripped 7 bases from V and 1 base from J, with 5 bases between.